This T cell receptor (beta chain) stems from a study of T cells in Graves' hyperthyroidism and ophthalmopathy. Diagnoses were established using clinical symptoms, serum thyroxine and TRAb, thyroid ultrasound and orbital computed tomography. The CDR3 runs 15 residues. Germline CDR1 SGDLS, CDR2 YYNGEE. Trimming pared 0 bases from V and 0 bases from J, leaving 8 bases between. Researchers took RNA transcripts and amplified the TCR beta CDR3 regions from them. The HTBI primer set drove a first-round RT-PCR of the TCR CDR3. TCRdb processed the multiplex PCR reads anew with MiXCR; each CDR3 protein has one entry. The sample shows under 350,000 distinct CDR3 sequences, approximately 13% of them seen only once.

Sequences were obtained from blood. The receptor was isolated from a woman in her thirties or forties with Graves' hyperthyroidism. The chain joins TRBV9 to TRBJ2-3, with D unresolved. Here the CDR3 reads CASSVGYASTDTQYF. The CDR3 nucleotides read TGTGCCAGCAGCGTAGGTTATGCTAGCACAGATACGCAGTATTTT.